Listed below are T cell receptor beta chains from one sample, sequenced in a study of blood T cell repertoires in COVID-19. Data came from immunoSEQ multiplex PCR; TCRdb stores just in-frame clones and leaves some out. The sample carries about 210,000 clones, around four fifths recorded once. Source material: PBMCs or T cells enriched from blood (not recorded which). The receptors here all came from a man between 40 and 49 years old who had recovered from COVID-19. CDR3s include the opening cysteine and the closing phenylalanine or tryptophan. The D gene is left open where the match is weak. Clone size is not always given. Where it is, it says once, few, many or a class for expanded clones.

abundance,d_gene,j_gene,v_gene,CDR3aa,CDR3nt
.,.,TRBJ2-7,TRBV19,CASSQDLYEQYF,TGTGCCAGTAGTCAGGACTTATACGAGCAGTACTTC
.,.,TRBJ2-7,TRBV3-1/TRBV3-2,CASSLRQAYEQYF,TGTGCCAGCAGCCTCAGACAGGCCTACGAGCAGTACTTC
few,TRBD1,TRBJ2-2,TRBV25-1,CASTGGADTGELFF,TGTGCCAGCACAGGGGGCGCGGACACCGGGGAGCTGTTTTTT
many,.,TRBJ2-1,TRBV29-1,CSVAGVTYNEQFF,TGCAGCGTAGCGGGCGTCACCTACAATGAGCAGTTCTTC
.,TRBD2,TRBJ2-1,TRBV27,CASSPRAGMGFF,TGTGCCAGCAGCCCTCGAGCGGGAATGGGCTTCTTC
.,.,TRBJ2-7,TRBV27,CASSWAQGRGGEQYF,TGTGCCAGCAGTTGGGCACAGGGAAGGGGCGGCGAGCAGTACTTC
.,.,TRBJ2-7,TRBV15,CATSRVLPGEQYF,TGTGCCACCAGCAGAGTGTTACCAGGCGAGCAGTACTTC
few,TRBD1,TRBJ2-7,TRBV5-1,CASKGQGKDEQYF,TGCGCCAGCAAAGGACAGGGGAAAGACGAGCAGTACTTC
once,.,TRBJ1-2,TRBV30,CAWSVGTPNYGYTF,TGTGCCTGGAGTGTGGGCACTCCGAACTATGGCTACACCTTC
.,.,TRBJ1-1,TRBV3-1/TRBV3-2,CASSSGLSTEAFF,TGTGCCAGCAGCTCGGGTCTGAGCACTGAAGCTTTCTTT
.,.,TRBJ2-5,TRBV11-3,CASSGPGYQETQYF,TGTGCCAGCAGCGGACCGGGGTACCAAGAGACCCAGTACTTC
few,TRBD1,TRBJ1-1,TRBV12-3/TRBV12-4,CASSLMGQGAFF,TGTGCCAGCAGCCTCATGGGACAGGGGGCTTTCTTT
.,.,TRBJ1-2,TRBV3-1/TRBV3-2,CASSQADSYGYTF,TGTGCCAGCAGCCAAGCCGACAGCTATGGCTACACCTTC
.,TRBD1,TRBJ1-1,TRBV5-4,CASSLGTGGTEAFF,TGTGCCAGCAGCTTGGGGACAGGGGGCACTGAAGCTTTCTTT
.,TRBD2,TRBJ2-5,TRBV6-1,CASRYDSGRGETQYF,TGTGCCAGCAGATACGACAGCGGGAGAGGGGAGACCCAGTACTTC
.,TRBD1,TRBJ1-2,TRBV6-5,CASSYSGQGHGYTF,TGTGCCAGCAGTTACTCTGGACAGGGACATGGCTACACCTTC
.,TRBD1,TRBJ2-5,TRBV9,CASSVTGGRETQYF,TGTGCCAGCAGCGTAACAGGGGGGCGAGAGACCCAGTACTTC
once,TRBD1,TRBJ1-2,TRBV24-1,CATSDTGTGLGYTF,TGTGCCACCAGTGACACCGGGACAGGGTTAGGCTACACCTTC
.,TRBD1,TRBJ1-2,TRBV7-9,CASSPGQGGYGYTF,TGTGCCAGCAGCCCAGGACAGGGGGGCTATGGCTACACCTTC
.,.,TRBJ2-6,TRBV5-4,CASSLRGVGANVLTF,TGTGCCAGCAGCTTGCGAGGCGTCGGGGCCAACGTCCTGACTTTC
few,.,TRBJ1-1,TRBV19,CASSFGPSGDTEAFF,TGTGCCAGTAGCTTCGGACCCTCCGGGGACACTGAAGCTTTCTTT
.,.,TRBJ1-1,TRBV6-5,CASKERDLNTEAFF,TGTGCCAGCAAGGAGAGGGATCTGAACACTGAAGCTTTCTTT
.,TRBD2,TRBJ2-3,TRBV29-1,CSVGTSGITDTQYF,TGCAGCGTCGGGACTAGCGGGATCACAGATACGCAGTATTTT
.,.,TRBJ2-7,TRBV6-1,CASSETVPPYEQYF,TGTGCCAGCAGTGAAACGGTTCCGCCATACGAGCAGTACTTC
.,.,TRBJ1-1,TRBV7-6,CASSATWTVPKNTEAFF,TGTGCCAGCAGCGCGACCTGGACAGTCCCTAAGAACACTGAAGCTTTCTTT
.,TRBD2,TRBJ2-7,TRBV7-6,CASSKTSGAYEQYF,TGTGCCAGCAGCAAGACTAGCGGGGCGTACGAGCAGTACTTC
.,TRBD1,TRBJ2-2,TRBV12-5,CASGRDRGRSGELFF,TGTGCTAGTGGAAGGGACAGGGGGCGGTCCGGGGAGCTGTTTTTT